The present T cell receptor (beta chain) was sequenced within a study of cytomegalovirus exposure and HLA in healthy donors. Study conclusions and caveats: A later analysis appeared to link common viral pathogens to several of the most significant clusters.

Notes on this clone: Its antigen is still unknown.

PCR was performed using 60 Vbeta and 13 Jbeta primers. Produced via immunoSEQ multiplex PCR; TCRdb's table is partial and in-frame only. This repertoire shows about 120,000 clones, roughly 80% found once; its top ten account for approximately 2.6%. What was sequenced was PBMCs. The TCR comes from a female donor in good health and CMV-seronegative.

The chain's CDR3 is CASSPRQPQTQYF. The CDR3 region has the DNA TGTGCCAGCAGTCCTCGACAGCCCCAGACCCAGTACTTC. J is TRBJ2-5 and V is TRBV6-5, with TRBD1 as a possible D gene (5 bases). The CDR3 consists of 13 residues. From germline, CDR1 is MNHEY and CDR2 SVGAGI. V gave up 5 bases and J gave up 6 bases, with 13 bases separating them.